Here is one T cell receptor beta chain with its context. Its cognate antigen has yet to be identified. Qualities for individual bases were not recorded, and no much larger clone is one base off. The germline V end is reduced by 1 base and the J end by 6 bases; junction bases left unmatched: 5. The germline V gene (reference sequence) yields LNHDA for CDR1 and SQIVND for CDR2. Inclusive of the bounding cysteine and phenylalanine, the CDR3 is 14 residues long. Just the 42-base CDR3 DNA is kept, in frame starting at base 1. TCRbeta CDR3 regions were amplified from genomic DNA using the immunoSEQ Assay, a bias-controlled multiplex PCR. From the authors' description of their analysis: The number of nucleated cells in each sample was estimated by amplification of reference gene primers within the assay. To quantify the absolute abundance of each unique TCRbeta CDR3 rearrangement, sequence reads were collapsed and filtered. For each sample, productive Simpson clonality was calculated by taking the square root of Simpson's diversity index across productive rearrangements. The table comes from immuneACCESS by way of TCRdb, which keeps in-frame sequences with V and J called. Part of the clones is missing from these tables; in studies checked, under half for an unresolved V gene and the rest for unknown reasons. The V and J calls and the clone size are those of that table, but D and trimming were determined from the DNA. Across this sample there are tens of thousands of clones, with about 89% seen only once. The ten largest clones represent 6.4% of the sample.

The entry originates in a study of blood T cell repertoires in COVID-19 (dated by TCRdb to between 2020 and 2021). For context, the study as a whole: Samples from collaborators originated in the United States, Italy and Spain and spanned both the acute and convalescent phases of COVID-19. The prospective study material was composed of cDNA or gDNA derived from T cells, B-cell-depleted T cells, or PBMCs. Subjects who had been exposed to COVID-19, were actively infected with it, or had recovered from it provided the deeply sampled blood TCRbeta repertoires that made up the dataset. A freely available public database, intended as a resource for researchers studying the immune response to SARS-CoV-2, is where the repertoires were released. Samples were obtained from the ongoing ImmuneRACE study (first 160 participants) and from some 1,300 subjects provided by 6 global collaborators. A de-identified subject ID, COVID-19 status, age in years and sex were almost always included in the sample metadata. Where HLA class I and class II types were available, the types were taken from metadata supplied by the sample provider, not from assay-based typing.

The collaborating institutions used their own protocols to collect whole blood in K2EDTA tubes. For TCRbeta analysis, collaborators shipped samples in one of three forms: frozen whole blood, isolated PBMCs, or DNA extracted from either of those sample types. General study outcomes and caveats: The quantity of clinical and demographic metadata differed by source and by participant and was supplied without curation.

The source of this sequence is a man between 65 and 80 years old with active COVID-19. The chain uses TRBV19 and TRBJ2-7; TRBD1 aligns with 8 central bases. The sequencing input was peripheral blood. Here is the DNA: TGTGCCAGTAGTATAGTTCCAGGGGGCTTCGAGCAGTACTTC. The resulting protein is CASSIVPGGFEQYF.